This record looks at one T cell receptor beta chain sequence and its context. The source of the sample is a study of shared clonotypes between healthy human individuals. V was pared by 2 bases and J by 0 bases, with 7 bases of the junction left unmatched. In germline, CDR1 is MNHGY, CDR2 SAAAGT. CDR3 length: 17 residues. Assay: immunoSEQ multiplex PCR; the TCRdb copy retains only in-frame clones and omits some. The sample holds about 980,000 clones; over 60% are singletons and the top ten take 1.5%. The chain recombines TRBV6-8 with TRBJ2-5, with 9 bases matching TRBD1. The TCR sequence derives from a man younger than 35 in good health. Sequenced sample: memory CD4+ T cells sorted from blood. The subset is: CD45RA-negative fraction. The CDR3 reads CASSYTRDRAYQETQYF. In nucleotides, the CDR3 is TGTGCCAGCAGTTACACCCGGGACAGGGCGTACCAAGAGACCCAGTACTTC.